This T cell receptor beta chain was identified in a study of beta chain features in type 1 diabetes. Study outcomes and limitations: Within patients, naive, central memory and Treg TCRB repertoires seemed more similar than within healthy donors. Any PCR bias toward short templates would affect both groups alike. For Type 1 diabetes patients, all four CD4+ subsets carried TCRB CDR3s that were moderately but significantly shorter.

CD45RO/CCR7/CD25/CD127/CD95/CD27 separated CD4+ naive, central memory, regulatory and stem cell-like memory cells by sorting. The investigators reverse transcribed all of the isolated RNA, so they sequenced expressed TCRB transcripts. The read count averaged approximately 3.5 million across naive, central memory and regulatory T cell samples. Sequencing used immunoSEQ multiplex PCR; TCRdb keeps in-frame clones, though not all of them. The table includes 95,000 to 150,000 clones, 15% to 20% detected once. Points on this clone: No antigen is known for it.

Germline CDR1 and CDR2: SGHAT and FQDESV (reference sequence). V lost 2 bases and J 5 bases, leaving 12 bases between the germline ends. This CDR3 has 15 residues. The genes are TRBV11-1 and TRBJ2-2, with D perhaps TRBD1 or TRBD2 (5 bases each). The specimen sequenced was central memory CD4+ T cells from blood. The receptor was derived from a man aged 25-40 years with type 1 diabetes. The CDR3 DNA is TGTGCCAGCAGCTTATCCGTAGGGACGACCGGGGAGCTGTTTTTT. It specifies CASSLSVGTTGELFF.